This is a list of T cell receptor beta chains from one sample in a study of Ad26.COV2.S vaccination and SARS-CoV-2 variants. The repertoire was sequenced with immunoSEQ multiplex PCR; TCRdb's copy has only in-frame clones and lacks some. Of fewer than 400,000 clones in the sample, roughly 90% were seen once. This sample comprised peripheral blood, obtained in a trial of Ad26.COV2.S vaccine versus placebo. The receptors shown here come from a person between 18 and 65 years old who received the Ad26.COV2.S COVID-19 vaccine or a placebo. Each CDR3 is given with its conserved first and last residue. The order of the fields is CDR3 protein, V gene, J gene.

CDR3: CASTPGGQLGGNYGYTF
V: TRBV7-2
J: TRBJ1-2

CDR3: CASSQGRTGAYQPQHF
V: TRBV4-1
J: TRBJ1-5

CDR3: CASSYSIAGGYNEQFF
V: TRBV6-2/TRBV6-3
J: TRBJ2-1

CDR3: CASSPGQGNRGENEQFF
V: TRBV7-9
J: TRBJ2-1

CDR3: CATGQGNQPQHF
V: TRBV15
J: TRBJ1-5

CDR3: CASSMSGGGNEKLFF
V: TRBV5-6
J: TRBJ1-4

CDR3: CASSQARSDWEQYF
V: TRBV4-3
J: TRBJ2-7

CDR3: CASTFGWGTNTEAFF
V: TRBV6-6
J: TRBJ1-1

CDR3: CASSVQGDFAGGPYTGELFF
V: TRBV9
J: TRBJ2-2

CDR3: CSVGGTGAIYEQYF
V: TRBV29-1
J: TRBJ2-7

CDR3: CASSQPLGRGLNYGYTF
V: TRBV19
J: TRBJ1-2

CDR3: CAWSSDRMRTEAFF
V: TRBV30
J: TRBJ1-1

CDR3: CASSFSHPNTEAFF
V: TRBV28
J: TRBJ1-1

CDR3: CASSFGTSQDF
V: TRBV6-2/TRBV6-3
J: TRBJ2-5

CDR3: CASSSAGLAEETQYF
V: TRBV5-6
J: TRBJ2-5

CDR3: CASSFGDRDYGYTF
V: TRBV5-4
J: TRBJ1-2

CDR3: CASSVVSQGAMNTEAFF
V: TRBV9
J: TRBJ1-1

CDR3: CSANRNTEAFF
V: TRBV20-1
J: TRBJ1-1

CDR3: CASSRGASTQYF
V: TRBV14
J: TRBJ2-3

CDR3: CASSYSGQGNTEAFF
V: TRBV6-2/TRBV6-3
J: TRBJ1-1

CDR3: CASSLQATEAFF
V: TRBV5-6
J: TRBJ1-1

CDR3: CASSFNIREASSGANVLTF
V: TRBV28
J: TRBJ2-6

CDR3: CASSVGLAGAETQYF
V: TRBV9
J: TRBJ2-5

CDR3: CASSMGDSGNTIYF
V: TRBV5-6
J: TRBJ1-3

CDR3: CASSFDRRLGYTF
V: TRBV7-2
J: TRBJ1-2

CDR3: CASSERVNTEAFF
V: TRBV25-1
J: TRBJ1-1

CDR3: CASATALGPYGYTF
V: TRBV27
J: TRBJ1-2